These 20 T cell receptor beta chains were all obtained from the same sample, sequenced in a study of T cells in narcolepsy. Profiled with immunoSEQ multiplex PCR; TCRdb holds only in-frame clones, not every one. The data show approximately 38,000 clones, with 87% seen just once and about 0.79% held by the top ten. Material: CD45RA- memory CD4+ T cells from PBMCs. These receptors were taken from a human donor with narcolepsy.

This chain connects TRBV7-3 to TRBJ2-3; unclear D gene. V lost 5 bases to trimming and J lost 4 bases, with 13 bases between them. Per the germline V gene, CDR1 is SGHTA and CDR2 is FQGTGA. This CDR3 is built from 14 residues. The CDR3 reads CASSENQMADTQYF. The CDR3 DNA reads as TGTGCCAGCAGCGAAAACCAGATGGCAGATACGCAGTATTTT. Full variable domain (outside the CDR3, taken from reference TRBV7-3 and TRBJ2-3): GAGVSQTPSNKVTEKGKYVELRCDPISGHTALYWYRQSLGQGPEFLIYFQGTGAADDSGLPNDRFFAVRPEGSVSTLKIQRTERGDSAVYLCASSENQMADTQYFGPGTRLTVL.

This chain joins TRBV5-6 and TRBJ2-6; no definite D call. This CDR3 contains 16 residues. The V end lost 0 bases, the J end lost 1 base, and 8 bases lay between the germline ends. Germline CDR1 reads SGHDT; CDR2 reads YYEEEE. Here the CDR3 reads CASSLGRPSGANVLTF. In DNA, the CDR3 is TGTGCCAGCAGCTTGGGGCGACCTTCTGGGGCCAACGTCCTGACTTTC.

CDR3 sequence: CASSLGQSYEQYF. The CDR3 region has the DNA TGCGCCAGCAGCTTGGGACAATCCTACGAGCAGTACTTC. V usage is TRBV5-1 and J usage is TRBJ2-7; D gene ambiguous. CDR3 size: 13 residues. The germline gives CDR1 SGHRS, CDR2 YFSETQ. The V gene lost 0 bases and the J gene lost 1 base, with 5 bases spanning the gap.

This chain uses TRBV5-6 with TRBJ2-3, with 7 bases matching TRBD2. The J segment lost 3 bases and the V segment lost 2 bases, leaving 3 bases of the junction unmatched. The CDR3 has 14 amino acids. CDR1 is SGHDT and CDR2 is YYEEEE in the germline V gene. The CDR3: CASSFGGGTDTQYF. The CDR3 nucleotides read TGTGCCAGCAGCTTCGGGGGAGGGACAGATACGCAGTATTTT. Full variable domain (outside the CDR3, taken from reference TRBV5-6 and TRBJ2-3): DAGVTQSPTHLIKTRGQQVTLRCSPKSGHDTVSWYQQALGQGPQFIFQYYEEEERQRGNFPDRFSGHQFPNYSSELNVNALLLGDSALYLCASSFGGGTDTQYFGPGTRLTVL.

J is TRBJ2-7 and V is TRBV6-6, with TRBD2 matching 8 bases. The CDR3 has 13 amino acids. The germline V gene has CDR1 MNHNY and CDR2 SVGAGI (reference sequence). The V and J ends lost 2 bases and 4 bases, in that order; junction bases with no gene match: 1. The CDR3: CASSYPGGYEQYF. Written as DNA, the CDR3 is TGTGCCAGCAGTTACCCGGGGGGGTACGAGCAGTACTTC.

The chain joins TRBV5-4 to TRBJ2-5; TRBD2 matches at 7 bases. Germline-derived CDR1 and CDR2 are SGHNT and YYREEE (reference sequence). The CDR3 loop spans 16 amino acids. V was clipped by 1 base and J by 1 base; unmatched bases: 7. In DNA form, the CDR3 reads TGTGCCAGCAGCTTGAAGAGGGGAGGGCTCCAAGAGACCCAGTACTTC. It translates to CASSLKRGGLQETQYF. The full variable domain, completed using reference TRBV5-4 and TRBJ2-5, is ETGVTQSPTHLIKTRGQQVTLRCSSQSGHNTVSWYQQALGQGPQFIFQYYREEENGRGNFPPRFSGLQFPNYSSELNVNALELDDSALYLCASSLKRGGLQETQYFGPGTRLLVL.

As DNA, the CDR3 is TGTGCCAGCAAAGAGGACGGCTCTGGAAACACCATATATTTT. Its translation: CASKEDGSGNTIYF. V and J are TRBV6-5 and TRBJ1-3; no clear D gene. Trimming removed 7 bases at V and 0 bases at J, with 10 bases between. In germline, CDR1 is MNHEY, CDR2 SVGAGI. This CDR3 is built from 14 residues.

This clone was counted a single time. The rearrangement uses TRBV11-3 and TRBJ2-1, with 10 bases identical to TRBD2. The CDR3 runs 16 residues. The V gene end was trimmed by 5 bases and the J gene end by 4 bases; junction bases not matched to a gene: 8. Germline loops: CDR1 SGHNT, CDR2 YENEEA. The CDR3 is CASSAGGAGGYNEQFF. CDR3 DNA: TGTGCCAGCAGCGCGGGGGGAGCGGGAGGGTACAATGAGCAGTTCTTC.

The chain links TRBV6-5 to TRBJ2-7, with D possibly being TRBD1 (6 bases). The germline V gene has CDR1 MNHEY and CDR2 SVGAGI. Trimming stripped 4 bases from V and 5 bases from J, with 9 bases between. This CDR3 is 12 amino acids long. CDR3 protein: CASSFWGHEQYF. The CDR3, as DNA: TGTGCCAGCAGTTTCTGGGGGCACGAGCAGTACTTC.

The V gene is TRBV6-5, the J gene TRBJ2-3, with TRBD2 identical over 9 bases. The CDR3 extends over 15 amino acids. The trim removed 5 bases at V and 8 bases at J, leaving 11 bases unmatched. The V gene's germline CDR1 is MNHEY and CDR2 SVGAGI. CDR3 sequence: CASSGGLAGRSTQYF. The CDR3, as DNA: TGTGCCAGCAGTGGGGGGCTAGCGGGAAGATCTACGCAGTATTTT.

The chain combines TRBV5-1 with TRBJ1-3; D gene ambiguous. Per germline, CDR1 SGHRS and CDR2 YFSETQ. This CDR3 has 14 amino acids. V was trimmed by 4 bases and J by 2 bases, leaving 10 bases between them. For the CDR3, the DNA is TGCGCCAGCAGCCTAAGTCCCCCTGGAAACACCATATATTTT. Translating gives CASSLSPPGNTIYF. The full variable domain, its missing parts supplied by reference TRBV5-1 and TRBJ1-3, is KAGVTQTPRYLIKTRGQQVTLSCSPISGHRSVSWYQQTPGQGLQFLFEYFSETQRNKGNFPGRFSGRQFSNSRSEMNVSTLELGDSALYLCASSLSPPGNTIYFGEGSWLTVV.

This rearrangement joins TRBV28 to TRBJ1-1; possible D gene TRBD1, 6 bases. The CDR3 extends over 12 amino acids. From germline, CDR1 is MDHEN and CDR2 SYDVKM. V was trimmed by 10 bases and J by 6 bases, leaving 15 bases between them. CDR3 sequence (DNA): TGTGCCACCCACCAGGGGTTGTCTGAAGCTTTCTTT. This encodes CATHQGLSEAFF.

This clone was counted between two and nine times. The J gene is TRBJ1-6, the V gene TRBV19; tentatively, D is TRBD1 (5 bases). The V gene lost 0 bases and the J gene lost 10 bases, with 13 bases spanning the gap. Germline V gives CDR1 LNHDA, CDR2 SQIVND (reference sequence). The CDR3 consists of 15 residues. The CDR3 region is CASSIEGHGGSPLHF. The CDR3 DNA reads TGTGCCAGTAGTATAGAGGGGCACGGGGGGTCACCCCTCCACTTT.

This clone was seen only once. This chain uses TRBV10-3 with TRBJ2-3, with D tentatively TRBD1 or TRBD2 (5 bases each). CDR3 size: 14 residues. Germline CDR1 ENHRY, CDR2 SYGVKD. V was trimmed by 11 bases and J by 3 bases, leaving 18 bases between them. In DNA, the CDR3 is TGTGCCTCTAAACCGGGACCCGAAACAGATACGCAGTATTTT. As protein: CASKPGPETDTQYF.

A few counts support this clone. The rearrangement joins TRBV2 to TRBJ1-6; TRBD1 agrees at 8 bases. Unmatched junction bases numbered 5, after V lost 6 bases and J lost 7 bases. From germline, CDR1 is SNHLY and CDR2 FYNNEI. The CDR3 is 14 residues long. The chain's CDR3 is CASRGQVTNSPLHF. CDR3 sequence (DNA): TGTGCCAGCAGGGGACAGGTGACAAATTCACCCCTCCACTTT.

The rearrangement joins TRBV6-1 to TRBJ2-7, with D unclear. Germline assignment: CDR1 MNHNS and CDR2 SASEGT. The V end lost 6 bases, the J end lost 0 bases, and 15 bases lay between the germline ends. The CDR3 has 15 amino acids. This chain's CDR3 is CASRHQGFSSYEQYF. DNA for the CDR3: TGTGCCAGCAGACATCAAGGGTTTAGCTCCTACGAGCAGTACTTC.

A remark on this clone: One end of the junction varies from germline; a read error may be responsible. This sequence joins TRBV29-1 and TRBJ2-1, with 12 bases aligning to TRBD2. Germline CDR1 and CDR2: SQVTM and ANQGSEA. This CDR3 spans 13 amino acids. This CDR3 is CSLGLAGPNEEFF. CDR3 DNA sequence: TGCAGCCTAGGACTAGCGGGACCCAATGAGGAGTTCTTC.

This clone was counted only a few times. The CDR3 here is CASRLTDLDTQYF. CDR3 nucleotides: TGTGCCAGTAGGCTCACGGACTTAGATACGCAGTATTTT. The chain links TRBV19 to TRBJ2-3, with D maybe TRBD2 (5 bases). The CDR3 consists of 13 residues. V was clipped by 6 bases and J by 5 bases, with 12 bases between them. Per germline, CDR1 LNHDA and CDR2 SQIVND (reference sequence).

Written as DNA, the CDR3 is TGTGCCAGCGTGGGGGGACTAGTCACAGATACGCAGTATTTT. It is translated as CASVGGLVTDTQYF. V gene TRBV2 combines with J gene TRBJ2-3; 8 bases map to TRBD2. The CDR3 is 14 residues long. Germline V CDR1 and CDR2: SNHLY, FYNNEI. Trimming removed 8 bases from V and 2 bases from J; junction bases left unmatched: 6.

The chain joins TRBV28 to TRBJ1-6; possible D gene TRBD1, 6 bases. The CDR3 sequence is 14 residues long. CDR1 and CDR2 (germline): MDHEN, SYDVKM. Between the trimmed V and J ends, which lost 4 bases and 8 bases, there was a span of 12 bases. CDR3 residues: CASSSIGGDSPLHF. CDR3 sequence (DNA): TGTGCCAGCAGTTCCATAGGGGGGGATTCACCCCTCCACTTT. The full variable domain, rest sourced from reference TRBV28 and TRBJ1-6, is DVKVTQSSRYLVKRTGEKVFLECVQDMDHENMFWYRQDPGLGLRLIYFSYDVKMKEKGDIPEGYSVSREKKERFSLILESASTNQTSMYLCASSSIGGDSPLHFGNGTRLTVT.